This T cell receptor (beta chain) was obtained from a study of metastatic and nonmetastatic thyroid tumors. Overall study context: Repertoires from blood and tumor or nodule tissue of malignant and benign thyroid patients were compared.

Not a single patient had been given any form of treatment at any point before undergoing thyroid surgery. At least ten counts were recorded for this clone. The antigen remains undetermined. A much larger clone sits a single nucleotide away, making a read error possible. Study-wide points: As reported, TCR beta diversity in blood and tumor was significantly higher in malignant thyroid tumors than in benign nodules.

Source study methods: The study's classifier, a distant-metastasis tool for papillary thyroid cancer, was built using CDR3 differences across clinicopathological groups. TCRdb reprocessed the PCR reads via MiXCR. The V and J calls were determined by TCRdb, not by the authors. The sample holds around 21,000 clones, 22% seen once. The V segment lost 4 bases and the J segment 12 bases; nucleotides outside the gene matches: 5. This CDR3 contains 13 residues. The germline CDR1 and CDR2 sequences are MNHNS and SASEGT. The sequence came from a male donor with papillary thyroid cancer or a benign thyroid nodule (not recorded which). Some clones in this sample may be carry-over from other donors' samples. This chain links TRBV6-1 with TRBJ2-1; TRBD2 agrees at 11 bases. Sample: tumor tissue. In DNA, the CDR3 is TGTGCCAGCAGTGGACTAGCGGGACGTGCGCAGTTCTTC. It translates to CASSGLAGRAQFF.